This TCR beta chain was sequenced in a study of cytomegalovirus exposure and HLA in healthy donors. Findings and caveats of the study: The study put roughly 160 TCR beta chains on its list as cytomegalovirus-associated. The majority of TCR sequences were rare, yet some public TCRs appeared in many donors.

The CDR3 contains 15 residues. Both 60 Vbeta primers and 13 Jbeta primers went into the PCR. TCRdb's table, derived via immunoSEQ multiplex PCR, lists solely in-frame clones and lacks some. The sample shows about 130,000 clones, roughly 75% of them seen only once. As concerns this clone: What it binds is unknown.

This receptor was identified in a man under 40 in good health and CMV-seronegative. The chain combines TRBV21-1 with TRBJ2-3; the tabulated D call, TRBD1, remains unverified against the DNA. TRBV21-1 is a listed pseudogene. The sequencing input was PBMCs. CDR3 sequence (DNA): TGTGCCACCGCACTAACAGGGGTGCCCACAGATACGCAGTATTTT. Residues: CATALTGVPTDTQYF.